The T cell receptor (beta chain) under discussion was sequenced for a study of blood T cell repertoires in COVID-19. As for the study in general: Collection of acute and convalescent COVID-19 samples took place in the United States, Italy and Spain. T cells, B-cell-depleted T cells, or PBMCs provided the cDNA or gDNA that served as material.

Measured with immunoSEQ multiplex PCR; TCRdb has only the in-frame clones, and not every one. The sample shows around 300,000 clones, 75% to 90% of them seen only once. The count of this clone is one. In terms of age and location, participants ranged from roughly 18 to 90 years and lived in about 25 US areas. Recovery among Cohort 3 donors was established by two negative PCRs, clearance, or symptom resolution. Sequences were obtained from PBMCs or T cells enriched from blood (not recorded which). This clonotype originated in a woman under 30 who had recovered from COVID-19.

The CDR3 nucleotides are TGCAGTGCTAGTTCCCCCCGGACAGGGGGCAGGGAAAAACTGTTTTTT. It is translated as CSASSPRTGGREKLFF. V gene TRBV20-1 combines with J gene TRBJ1-4; 11 bases are shared with TRBD1. With V trimmed by 3 bases and J by 8 bases, 11 bases remained unmatched. Germline V lookup: CDR1 DFQATT, CDR2 SNEGSKA (reference sequence). CDR3 length: 16 residues.